This T cell receptor beta chain was profiled in a study of CD8 T cells in ankylosing spondylitis. Study-wide results and caveats: A TCR beta motif of 8 or 9 highly homologous variants appeared characteristic of ankylosing spondylitis blood. It was reported that disease-linked clones were significantly enriched in matched ankylosing spondylitis synovial fluid.

TCRdb fed the 5' RACE reads into MiXCR, producing one record per CDR3 protein. The top ten clones hold roughly 0.51% of a sample with hundreds of thousands of distinct CDR3 sequences, 12% of them seen once. Per germline, CDR1 SNHLY and CDR2 FYNNEI. The ends lost 6 bases at V and 3 bases at J; junction bases unmatched: 7. CDR3 length: 15 residues. Notes on this clonotype: The antigen is undetermined.

This TCR was sampled from a male donor with ankylosing spondylitis. The sequenced material came from blood, either unsorted or a sorted T cell fraction (not recorded which). V is TRBV2 and J is TRBJ1-5; 8 nucleotides match TRBD1. CDR3 amino acids: CASRRDRLTNQPQHF. The CDR3 coding sequence is TGTGCCAGCAGACGGGACAGGCTTACCAATCAGCCCCAGCATTTT.